These 18 T cell receptor beta chains originate from one sample sequenced in a study of T cell responses to AZD1222 COVID-19 vaccine. This table comes from immunoSEQ multiplex PCR, and its TCRdb copy is limited to in-frame clones, with some not included. The data contain about 190,000 clones, 85% to 95% of them singletons. The sample was peripheral blood, taken on day 0 of AZD1222 vaccination. These receptors were obtained from an adult in good health.

The genes are TRBV6-5 and TRBJ2-5, with 12 bases aligning to TRBD2. This CDR3 region has 13 residues. J gave up 9 bases and V 8 bases, and 7 bases lay outside the gene matches. Germline V gene lookup returns CDR1 MNHEY and CDR2 SVGAGI. The CDR3 nucleotides read TGTGCCAGCGGACTAGCGGGGTTTGGGGCCCAGTACTTC. Its protein is CASGLAGFGAQYF.

The rearrangement uses TRBV7-8 and TRBJ2-1; 7 nucleotides agree with TRBD2. CDR3 length: 15 residues. Germline V gene data show CDR1 as SGHVS and CDR2 as FQNEAQ. Trimming at V came to 6 bases and at J to 0 bases, leaving 5 bases not matched to a gene. CDR3 DNA sequence: TGTGCCAGCAGAGGTGGGGGGGGCTCCTACAATGAGCAGTTCTTC. Its translation is CASRGGGGSYNEQFF.

This chain connects TRBV27 to TRBJ2-7, with TRBD2 matching over 11 bases. The trim removed 0 bases at V and 4 bases at J, leaving 5 bases unmatched. Germline CDR1 reads MNHEY; CDR2 reads SMNVEV (reference sequence). The CDR3 loop spans 16 amino acids. CDR3 nucleotides: TGTGCCAGCAGTTTATCCCGGACTAGCGGGTTTTACGAGCAGTACTTC. As protein: CASSLSRTSGFYEQYF.

The chain is built from TRBV28 and TRBJ2-7; no definite D call. In germline, CDR1 is MDHEN, CDR2 SYDVKM. The CDR3 extends over 15 amino acids. The V gene lost 4 bases and the J gene lost 3 bases, with 16 bases spanning the gap. The CDR3 spells CASSSQVSRFYEQYF. As DNA, the CDR3 is TGTGCCAGCAGTTCGCAGGTATCCAGGTTCTACGAGCAGTACTTC.

The CDR3 nucleotides read TGTGCCAGCAGCGCCGACCTCGTAAGGTCACCCCTCCACTTT. This translates into CASSADLVRSPLHF. V gene TRBV7-9 combines with J gene TRBJ1-6; unclear D gene. Looked up from germline, CDR1 is SEHNR and CDR2 is FQNEAQ (reference sequence). The V end was cut by 5 bases, the J end by 10 bases, with 15 bases between. The CDR3 length is 14 residues.

This clone has only one observation. This sequence joins TRBV15 and TRBJ1-2; possible D gene TRBD1, 6 bases. V gave up 5 bases and J gave up 9 bases, with 19 bases separating them. Germline CDR1 is LNHNV and CDR2 is YYDKDF (reference sequence). This CDR3 is built from 14 residues. The CDR3 here is CATSDRDTKRSYTF. As DNA, the CDR3 is TGTGCCACCAGCGACCGGGACACAAAGAGGAGCTACACCTTC.

The gene calls are TRBV7-9 and TRBJ1-2, with a weak D call TRBD1 (6 bases). The CDR3 totals 16 residues. The V and J ends lost 5 bases and 2 bases respectively, with 18 bases between them. Germline loops: CDR1 SEHNR, CDR2 FQNEAQ (reference sequence). CDR3: CASSRWDTRTNYGYTF. Here the CDR3 DNA reads TGTGCCAGCAGCCGATGGGACACCAGAACGAACTATGGCTACACCTTC.

This clone was counted once. The CDR3 DNA is TGTGCCAGCAGCTCCTTTTCTTCCGGGGGGTACAATGAGCAGTTCTTC. This translates into CASSSFSSGGYNEQFF. The rearrangement joins TRBV11-2 to TRBJ2-1; 7 bases match TRBD2. V lost 4 bases to trimming and J lost 4 bases; unmatched junction nucleotides: 10. Germline assignment: CDR1 SGHAT and CDR2 FQNNGV. The CDR3 totals 16 residues.

V is TRBV7-6 and J is TRBJ1-6, with TRBD1 matching over 10 bases. Trimming cost V 5 bases and J 5 bases; bases outside gene matches: 6. Germline lookup yields CDR1 SGHVS and CDR2 FNYEAQ. The CDR3 has 16 residues. The CDR3 loop is CASSLRQGANNSPLHF. In DNA form, the CDR3 reads TGTGCCAGCAGCCTTAGACAGGGGGCCAATAATTCACCCCTCCACTTT.

The chain joins TRBV13 to TRBJ1-5, with 7 bases identical to TRBD1. Trimming took 0 bases from V and 4 from J; bases not matched to a gene: 6. This CDR3 comprises 16 residues. Germline loops: CDR1 PRHDT, CDR2 FYEKMQ (reference sequence). DNA of the CDR3: TGTGCCAGCAGCTTAGGGGCGACAGGGTCGAATCAGCCCCAGCATTTT. Amino acid sequence: CASSLGATGSNQPQHF.

J is TRBJ2-7 and V is TRBV14, with D perhaps TRBD1 (6 bases). Trimming stripped 4 bases from V and 4 bases from J, with 8 bases between. CDR1 is SGHDN and CDR2 is FVKESK in the germline V gene. The length of the CDR3 is 12 residues. This CDR3 is CASSRTAYEQYF. The DNA for the CDR3 is TGTGCCAGCAGCCGGACAGCTTACGAGCAGTACTTC. Full variable domain (remainder filled in from reference TRBV14 and TRBJ2-7): EAGVTQFPSHSVIEKGQTVTLRCDPISGHDNLYWYRRVMGKEIKFLLHFVKESKQDESGMPNNRFLAERTGGTYSTLKVQPAELEDSGVYFCASSRTAYEQYFGPGTRLTVT.

This chain links TRBV30 with TRBJ2-3, with 7 bases aligning to TRBD1. V gave up 5 bases and J gave up 8 bases; unmatched junction bases: 4. CDR3 length equals 11 residues. The germline CDR1 and CDR2 sequences are GTSNPN and SVGIG (reference sequence). The CDR3 bases are TGTGCCTGGGGGACAGTAGGTACGCAGTATTTT. Amino acids: CAWGTVGTQYF.

This clone was detected once. The rearrangement joins TRBV5-1 to TRBJ2-4; TRBD2 might be the D (5 bases). Germline lookup yields CDR1 SGHRS and CDR2 YFSETQ. The V end was cut by 1 base, the J end by 2 bases, with 10 bases between. CDR3 length: 15 amino acids. Written as DNA, the CDR3 is TGCGCCAGCAGCTTGTCATCCGGGACCAAAAACATTCAGTACTTC. It codes for CASSLSSGTKNIQYF. Using reference TRBV5-1 and TRBJ2-4 for the parts outside the CDR3, the full variable domain is KAGVTQTPRYLIKTRGQQVTLSCSPISGHRSVSWYQQTPGQGLQFLFEYFSETQRNKGNFPGRFSGRQFSNSRSEMNVSTLELGDSALYLCASSLSSGTKNIQYFGAGTRLSVL.

The chain carries TRBV28 and TRBJ1-2; D perhaps matches TRBD1 (6 bases). Germline loops: CDR1 MDHEN, CDR2 SYDVKM. This CDR3 is built from 17 residues. V was clipped by 0 bases and J by 0 bases, with 14 bases between them. This CDR3 is CASSLWKGQISNYGYTF. The CDR3 DNA reads as TGTGCCAGCAGTTTATGGAAAGGACAGATTTCTAACTATGGCTACACCTTC.

The rearrangement links TRBV5-6 to TRBJ1-5; no firm D call. The germline gives CDR1 SGHDT, CDR2 YYEEEE. The CDR3 loop spans 16 amino acids. V was cut by 1 base and J by 2 bases, with 13 bases left in between. The CDR3 sequence: CASSLLENQGNQPQHF. In DNA, the CDR3 is TGTGCCAGCAGCTTGCTGGAGAATCAAGGCAATCAGCCCCAGCATTTT. The full variable domain, rest sourced from reference TRBV5-6 and TRBJ1-5, is DAGVTQSPTHLIKTRGQQVTLRCSPKSGHDTVSWYQQALGQGPQFIFQYYEEEERQRGNFPDRFSGHQFPNYSSELNVNALLLGDSALYLCASSLLENQGNQPQHFGDGTRLSIL.

This clone appeared a single time. The rearrangement uses TRBV6-5 and TRBJ2-2; 10 bases align to TRBD1. The germline V gene has CDR1 MNHEY and CDR2 SVGAGI. The V segment lost 6 bases and the J segment 4 bases; nucleotides outside the gene matches: 2. The CDR3 spans 14 residues. The CDR3 sequence is CASRGTGATGELFF. The DNA of the CDR3 is TGTGCCAGCAGGGGGACAGGGGCCACCGGGGAGCTGTTTTTT.

The J gene is TRBJ1-1, the V gene TRBV2; D is undetermined. The CDR3 has 12 amino acids. Germline V gene sequence: CDR1 SNHLY, CDR2 FYNNEI. V lost 1 base and J lost 9, with 9 bases in between. The CDR3 spells CASSEGSGKAFF. The CDR3 nucleotides read TGTGCCAGCAGTGAAGGGTCGGGGAAAGCTTTCTTT.

The CDR3 spells CASRDGQGEQPQHF. The DNA for the CDR3 is TGTGCCAGTAGGGACGGCCAGGGTGAGCAGCCCCAGCATTTT. The chain has TRBV19 and TRBJ1-5, with D possibly being TRBD1 (5 bases). V was clipped by 6 bases and J by 7 bases, with 16 bases between them. This CDR3 spans 14 amino acids. Looked up from germline, CDR1 is LNHDA and CDR2 is SQIVND (reference sequence).